This TCR beta chain was sequenced during a study of cytomegalovirus exposure and HLA in healthy donors. Study-level results: Another analysis was done later, and it associated fewer than 20,000 TCR beta sequences with HLA alleles at 0.05 false discovery rate.

A word on this clone: The antigen remains undetermined.

The PCR used 60 Vbeta and 13 Jbeta primers. Profiling relied on immunoSEQ multiplex PCR, and the TCRdb table lists in-frame clones only, not all of them. The top ten hold roughly 3.6% of the sample, which has around 110,000 clones, around 80% seen once. V dropped 3 bases and J dropped 7 bases, with 13 bases sitting between them. This CDR3 comprises 14 residues. The germline V gene encodes CDR1 SGHTA and CDR2 FQGTGA. The chain combines TRBV7-3 with TRBJ2-1; D unclear. Input material: PBMCs. This sequence originates from a man aged 55 to 70 in good health and CMV-seronegative. The CDR3 loop reads CASSLSPQRNEQFF. The CDR3 DNA is TGTGCCAGCAGCTTGTCCCCGCAACGGAATGAGCAGTTCTTC.